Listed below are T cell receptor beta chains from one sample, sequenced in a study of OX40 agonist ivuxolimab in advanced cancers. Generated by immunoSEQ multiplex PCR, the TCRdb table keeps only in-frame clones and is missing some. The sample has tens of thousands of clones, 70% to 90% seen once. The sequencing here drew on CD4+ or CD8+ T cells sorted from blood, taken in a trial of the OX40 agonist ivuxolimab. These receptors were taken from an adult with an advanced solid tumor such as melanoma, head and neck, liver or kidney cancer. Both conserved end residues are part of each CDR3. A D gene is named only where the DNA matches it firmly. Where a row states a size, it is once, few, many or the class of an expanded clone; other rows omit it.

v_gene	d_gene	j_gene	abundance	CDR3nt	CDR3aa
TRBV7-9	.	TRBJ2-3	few	TGTGCCAGCAGCTCCAGACAGGCATTAGATACGCAGTATTTT	CASSSRQALDTQYF
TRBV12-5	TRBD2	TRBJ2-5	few	TGTGCTAGTGGTTTGGTACCATATGGTACCCGGCGGGGGTTATCAGAGACCCAGTACTTC	CASGLVPYGTRRGLSETQYF
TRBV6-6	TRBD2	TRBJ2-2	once	TGTGCCAGCAGTATACTAGCGGCGGACACCGGGGAGCTGTTTTTT	CASSILAADTGELFF
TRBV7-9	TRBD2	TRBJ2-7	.	TGTGCCAGCAGCTTAGGGGGAGGGGCGAGCTCCTACGAGCAGTACTTC	CASSLGGGASSYEQYF
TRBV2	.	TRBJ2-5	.	TGTGCCAGCAGTGAGTCGGCTCTTCAGTACTTC	CASSESALQYF
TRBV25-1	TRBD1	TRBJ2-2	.	TGTGCCAGCAGTGAAAGGGGGCGGACCGGGGAGCTGTTTTTT	CASSERGRTGELFF
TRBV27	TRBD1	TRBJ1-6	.	TGTGCCAGCAGTCTTCTAGGACAGGCCAATAATTCACCCCTCCACTTT	CASSLLGQANNSPLHF
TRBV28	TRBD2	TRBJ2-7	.	TGTGCCAGCAGAGGACAGGGGTGGACTAGCGGGAGAGGGGTCTACGAGCAGTACTTC	CASRGQGWTSGRGVYEQYF
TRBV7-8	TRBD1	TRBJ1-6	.	TGTGCCAGCAGCTTAGTTAGAGGGGGCGCTACTTCACCCCTCCACTTT	CASSLVRGGATSPLHF
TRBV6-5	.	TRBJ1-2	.	TGTGCCAGCAGTCCCGACAGGATCTATGGCTACACCTTC	CASSPDRIYGYTF
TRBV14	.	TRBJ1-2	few	TGTGCCAGCAGCCAAGACCTCGACGTCTATGGCTACACCTTC	CASSQDLDVYGYTF
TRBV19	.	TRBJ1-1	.	TGTGCCAGTAGTTTGCAGGGAGGGAACACTGAAGCTTTCTTT	CASSLQGGNTEAFF